This T cell receptor (beta chain) was profiled in a study of metastatic and nonmetastatic thyroid tumors. Germline V lookup: CDR1 SGDLS, CDR2 YYNGEE. V was pared by 3 bases and J by 6 bases, with 19 bases between. The CDR3 consists of 16 residues. This clone was recorded at least ten times. TCRdb re-called the PCR reads through MiXCR. The sample includes tens of thousands of clones, about 13% of them seen just once. Thyroid surgery took place with no prior treatment in any patient. The sequence was obtained from a female donor with papillary thyroid cancer or a benign thyroid nodule (not recorded which). Some clones in this sample may be carry-over from other donors' samples. This sequence joins TRBV9 and TRBJ2-1, with a weak D call TRBD2 (5 bases). Sequenced material: blood. CDR3 DNA sequence: TGTGCCAGCAGCGAGTCCGGACTCTTAGCGATCAATGAGCAGTTCTTC. Translation: CASSESGLLAINEQFF. The entire variable domain, with the rest obtained from reference TRBV9 and TRBJ2-1, is as follows: DSGVTQTPKHLITATGQRVTLRCSPRSGDLSVYWYQQSLDQGLQFLIQYYNGEERAKGNILERFSAQQFPDLHSELNLSSLELGDSALYFCASSESGLLAINEQFFGPGTRLTVL.